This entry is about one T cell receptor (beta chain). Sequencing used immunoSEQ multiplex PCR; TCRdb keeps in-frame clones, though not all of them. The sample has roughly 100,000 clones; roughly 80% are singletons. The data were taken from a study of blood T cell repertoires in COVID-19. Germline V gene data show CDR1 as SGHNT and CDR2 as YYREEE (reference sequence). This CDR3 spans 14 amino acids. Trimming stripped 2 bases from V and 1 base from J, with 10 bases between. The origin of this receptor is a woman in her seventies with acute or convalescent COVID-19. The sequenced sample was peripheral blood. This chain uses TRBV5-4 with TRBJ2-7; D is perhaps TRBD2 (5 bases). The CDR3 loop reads CASSFGETSYEQYF. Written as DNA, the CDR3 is TGTGCCAGCAGCTTCGGGGAGACTTCCTACGAGCAGTACTTC.